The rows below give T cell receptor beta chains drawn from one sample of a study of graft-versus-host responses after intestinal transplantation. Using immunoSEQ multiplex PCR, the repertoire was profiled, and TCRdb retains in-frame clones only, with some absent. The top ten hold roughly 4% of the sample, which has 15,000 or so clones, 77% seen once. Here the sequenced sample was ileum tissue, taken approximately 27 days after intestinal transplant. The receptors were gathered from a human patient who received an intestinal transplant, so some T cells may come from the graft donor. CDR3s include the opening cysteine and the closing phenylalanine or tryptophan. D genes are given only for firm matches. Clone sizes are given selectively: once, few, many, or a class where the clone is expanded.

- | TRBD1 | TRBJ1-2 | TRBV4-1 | CASSQGLGQGLWGYTF | TGCGCCAGCAGCCAAGGGCTAGGACAGGGTCTGTGGGGCTACACCTTC
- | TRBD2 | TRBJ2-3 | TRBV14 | CASSTRLAGTDTQYF | TGTGCCAGCAGCACTCGACTAGCGGGGACAGATACGCAGTATTTT
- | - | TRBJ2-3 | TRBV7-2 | CASSSNTDTQYF | TGTGCCAGCAGCAGCAACACAGATACGCAGTATTTT
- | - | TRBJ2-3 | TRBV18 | CASSPPGATFTDTQYF | TGTGCCAGCTCACCACCAGGGGCGACCTTCACAGATACGCAGTATTTT
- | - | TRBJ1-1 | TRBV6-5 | CASSYRAKPNTEAFF | TGTGCCAGCAGTTACCGCGCAAAACCGAACACTGAAGCTTTCTTT
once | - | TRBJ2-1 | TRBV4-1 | CASSYYTLGNEQFF | TGCGCCAGCAGTTATTATACCCTCGGCAATGAGCAGTTCTTC
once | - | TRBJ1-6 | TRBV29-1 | CNREGDGSPLHF | TGCAACCGAGAGGGGGATGGGTCACCCCTCCACTTT
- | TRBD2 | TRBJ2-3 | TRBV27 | CASSVRPTSSSTDTQYF | TGTGCCAGCAGCGTGCGTCCGACTAGCTCGAGCACAGATACGCAGTATTTT
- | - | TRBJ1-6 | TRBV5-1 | CASSPFDSGESLHF | TGCGCCAGCAGCCCGTTCGACAGTGGAGAGTCCCTCCACTTT
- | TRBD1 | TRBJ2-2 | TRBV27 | CASRVDRGVGELFF | TGTGCCAGCAGGGTGGACAGGGGGGTCGGGGAGCTGTTTTTT
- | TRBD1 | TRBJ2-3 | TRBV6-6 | CASTKGAPTDTQYF | TGTGCCAGCACCAAGGGGGCCCCCACAGATACGCAGTATTTT
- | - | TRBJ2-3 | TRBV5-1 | CASSARASTDTQYF | TGCGCCAGCAGTGCACGAGCTAGCACAGATACGCAGTATTTT
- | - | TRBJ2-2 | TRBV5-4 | CASSPTPTNTGELFF | TGTGCCAGCAGTCCGACTCCGACGAACACCGGGGAGCTGTTTTTT
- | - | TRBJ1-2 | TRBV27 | CASSFLPGAGGYTF | TGTGCCAGCAGTTTCCTCCCGGGTGCTGGTGGCTACACCTTC
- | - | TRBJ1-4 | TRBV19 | CASSALGWGLREKLFF | TGTGCCAGTAGTGCCCTAGGGTGGGGCCTTAGGGAAAAACTGTTTTTT
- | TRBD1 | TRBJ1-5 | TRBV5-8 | CASSPGQGSFQPQHF | TGTGCCAGCAGCCCGGGACAGGGGAGTTTTCAGCCCCAGCATTTT
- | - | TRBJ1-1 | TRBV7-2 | CASSSQGGTEAFF | TGTGCCAGCAGCTCTCAGGGCGGAACTGAAGCTTTCTTT